This T cell receptor (beta chain) stems from a study of blood T cell repertoires in COVID-19. The table came from immunoSEQ multiplex PCR; TCRdb's copy has only in-frame clones and leaves some out. The profile covers a few hundred thousand clones, with 85% to 90% appearing a single time and 3.5% to 5% taken by the ten largest. Cohorts were determined from participant-reported clinical history. The CDR3 loop spans 18 amino acids. Germline lookup yields CDR1 SGHTA and CDR2 FQGTGA. Trimming removed 1 base from V and 0 bases from J, with 17 bases in between. The clonotype originates from a woman under 30 with acute COVID-19. The V and J genes are TRBV7-3 and TRBJ2-3, with D maybe TRBD2 (6 bases). Sample: PBMCs or T cells enriched from blood (not recorded which). The CDR3 loop reads CASSLNPADGTSTDTQYF. The CDR3 DNA reads as TGTGCCAGCAGCTTAAATCCCGCTGACGGGACTAGCACAGATACGCAGTATTTT.